This T cell receptor (beta chain) was sequenced for a study of blood T cell repertoires in COVID-19. The CDR3 extends over 13 amino acids. Trimming cost V 8 bases and J 6 bases, with 16 bases left between them. From germline, CDR1 is LNHDA and CDR2 SQIVND (reference sequence). In its sample, this clone was seen a few times. Assay: immunoSEQ multiplex PCR; the TCRdb copy retains only in-frame clones and omits some. The sample lists about 210,000 clones; roughly 82% were seen once. This TCR was sampled from a woman in her thirties or forties with acute or convalescent COVID-19. The V call is TRBV19, the J call TRBJ1-1, with D uncertain. The sequencing input was peripheral blood. The CDR3: CASQTSGNSEAFF. In DNA form, the CDR3 reads TGTGCCAGTCAAACGAGCGGGAATTCTGAAGCTTTCTTT.